The clone carrying this T cell receptor (beta chain) was recorded many times. As yet, its antigen is unknown. The germline gives CDR1 MDHEN, CDR2 SYDVKM. The CDR3 totals 14 residues. Trimming stripped 3 bases from V and 3 bases from J, with 10 bases between. TCRdb re-called the 5' RACE reads with MiXCR, one entry per CDR3 protein. The sample has approximately 190,000 distinct CDR3 sequences; around a sixth are singletons. The sample originates from a study of identical twins. General observations from the study: With monozygotic twins, out-of-frame TCR alpha sharing exceeded what models estimated. Less excess twin sharing appeared in beta out-of-frame sequences.

The same specimen was also included in a second study, on T cells expressing NK-cell markers. That report adds: HCMV serostatus: seven of eight sequenced donors positive, one negative. An anti-gamma-delta TCR antibody was added in several experiments. It restricted sorting to alpha-beta TCR-expressing T cells.

V is TRBV28 and J is TRBJ2-3; D uncertain. The sequenced material came from CD8+ T cells sorted from blood. The TCR was taken from a woman aged 18-30 years in good health. The CDR3 bases are TGTGCCAGCAGTTTTGTGGCCGGGACAGATACGCAGTATTTT. Translation: CASSFVAGTDTQYF. Variable domain in full (rest from reference TRBV28 and TRBJ2-3): DVKVTQSSRYLVKRTGEKVFLECVQDMDHENMFWYRQDPGLGLRLIYFSYDVKMKEKGDIPEGYSVSREKKERFSLILESASTNQTSMYLCASSFVAGTDTQYFGPGTRLTVL.